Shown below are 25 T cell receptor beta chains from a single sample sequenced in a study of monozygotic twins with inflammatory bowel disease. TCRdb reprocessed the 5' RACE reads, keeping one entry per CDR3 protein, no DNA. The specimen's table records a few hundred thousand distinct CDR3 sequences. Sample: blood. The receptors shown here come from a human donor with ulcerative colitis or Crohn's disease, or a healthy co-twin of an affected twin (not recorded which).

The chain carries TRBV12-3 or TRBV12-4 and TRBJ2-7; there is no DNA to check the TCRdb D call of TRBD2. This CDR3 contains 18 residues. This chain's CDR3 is CASSLAASGVLSSYEQYF.

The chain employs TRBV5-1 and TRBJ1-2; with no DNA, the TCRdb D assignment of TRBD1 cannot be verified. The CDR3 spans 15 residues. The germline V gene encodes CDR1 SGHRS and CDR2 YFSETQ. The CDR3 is CASSLTGDADYGYTF.

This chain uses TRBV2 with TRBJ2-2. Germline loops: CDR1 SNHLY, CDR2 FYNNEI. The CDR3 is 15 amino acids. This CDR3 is CASSVQRSNTGELFF.

CDR3 loop: CASSSAGGLFLNQPQHF. This rearrangement joins TRBV12-3 or TRBV12-4 to TRBJ1-5. This CDR3 is 17 amino acids long.

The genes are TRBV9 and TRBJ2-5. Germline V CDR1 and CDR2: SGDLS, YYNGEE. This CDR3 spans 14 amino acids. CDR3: CASSLTPQWETQYF.

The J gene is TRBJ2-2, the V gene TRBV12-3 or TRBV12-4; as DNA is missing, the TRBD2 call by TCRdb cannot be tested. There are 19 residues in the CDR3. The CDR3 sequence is CASTIHRGSAGGLTGELFF.

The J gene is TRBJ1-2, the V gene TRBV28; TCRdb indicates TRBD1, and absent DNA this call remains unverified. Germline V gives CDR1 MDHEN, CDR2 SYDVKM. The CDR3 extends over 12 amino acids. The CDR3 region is CASEGQGFGHTF.

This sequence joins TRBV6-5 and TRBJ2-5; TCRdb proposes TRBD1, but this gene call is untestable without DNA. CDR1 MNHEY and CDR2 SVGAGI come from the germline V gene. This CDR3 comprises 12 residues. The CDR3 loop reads CASSRKGRSQYF.

The CDR3 loop is CASSFSGKGTEAFF. The rearrangement uses TRBV12-3 or TRBV12-4 and TRBJ1-1; the TRBD1 assignment by TCRdb is unverifiable without DNA. The CDR3 is made up of 14 amino acids.

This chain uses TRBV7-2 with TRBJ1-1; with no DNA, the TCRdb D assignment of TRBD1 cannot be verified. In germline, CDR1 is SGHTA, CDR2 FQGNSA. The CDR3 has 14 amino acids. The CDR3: CASSNRTGGARAFF.

The chain's CDR3 is CASSYPRTGVNTEAFF. J is TRBJ1-1 and V is TRBV6-5; lacking DNA, the TRBD1 call made by TCRdb goes unchecked. The germline V gene encodes CDR1 MNHEY and CDR2 SVGAGI. The CDR3 sequence is 16 residues long.

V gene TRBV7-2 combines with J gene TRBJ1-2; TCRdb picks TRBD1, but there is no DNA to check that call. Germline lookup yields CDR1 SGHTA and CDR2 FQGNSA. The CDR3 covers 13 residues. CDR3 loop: CASSLAGTDGYTF.

CDR3 region: CASSLVSSGNTIYF. The V and J genes are TRBV5-6 and TRBJ1-3. The CDR3 runs to 14 residues. The germline gives CDR1 SGHDT, CDR2 YYEEEE.

The CDR3 loop reads CSARATSTYGYTF. This chain links TRBV20-1 with TRBJ1-2. Germline CDR1 and CDR2: DFQATT and SNEGSKA (reference sequence). This CDR3 has 13 residues.

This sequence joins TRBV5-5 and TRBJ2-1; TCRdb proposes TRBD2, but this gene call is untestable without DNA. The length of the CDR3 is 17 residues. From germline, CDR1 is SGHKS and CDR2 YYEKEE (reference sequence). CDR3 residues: CASSFGASPSDDNEQFF.

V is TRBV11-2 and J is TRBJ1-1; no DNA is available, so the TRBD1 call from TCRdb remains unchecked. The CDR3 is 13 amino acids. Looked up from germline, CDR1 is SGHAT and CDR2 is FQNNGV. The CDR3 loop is CASSSNAVAAAFF.

CDR3 region: CSASRPGGVTEAFF. This chain uses TRBV20-1 with TRBJ1-1; TCRdb indicates TRBD1, and absent DNA this call remains unverified. The CDR3 extends over 14 amino acids. Germline CDR1 is DFQATT and CDR2 is SNEGSKA (reference sequence).

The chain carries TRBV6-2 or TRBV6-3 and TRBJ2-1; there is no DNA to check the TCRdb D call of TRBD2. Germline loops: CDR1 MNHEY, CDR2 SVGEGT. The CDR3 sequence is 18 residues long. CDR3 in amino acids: CASSSPGLAGGSRDEQFF.

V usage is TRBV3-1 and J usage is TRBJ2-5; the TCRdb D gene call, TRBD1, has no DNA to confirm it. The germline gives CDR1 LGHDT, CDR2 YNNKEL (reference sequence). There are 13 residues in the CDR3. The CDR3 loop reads CASSQGGKETQYF.

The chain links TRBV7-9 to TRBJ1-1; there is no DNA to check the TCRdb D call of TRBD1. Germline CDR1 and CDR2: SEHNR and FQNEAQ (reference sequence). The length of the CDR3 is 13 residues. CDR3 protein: CASSLEGGLEAFF.

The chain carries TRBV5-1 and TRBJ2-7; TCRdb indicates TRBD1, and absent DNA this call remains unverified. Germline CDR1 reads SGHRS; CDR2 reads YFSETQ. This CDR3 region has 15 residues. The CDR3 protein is CASSLGRTALREQYF.

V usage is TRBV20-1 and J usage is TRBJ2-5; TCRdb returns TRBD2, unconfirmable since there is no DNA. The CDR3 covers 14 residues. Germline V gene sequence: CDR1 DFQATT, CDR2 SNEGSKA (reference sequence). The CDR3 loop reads CSAHVRGIQETQYF.

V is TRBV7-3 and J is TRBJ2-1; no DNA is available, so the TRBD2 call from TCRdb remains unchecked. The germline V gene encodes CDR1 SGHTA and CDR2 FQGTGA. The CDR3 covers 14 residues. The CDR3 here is CASSAGLAGNEQFF. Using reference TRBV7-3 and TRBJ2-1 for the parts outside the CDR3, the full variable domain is GAGVSQTPSNKVTEKGKYVELRCDPISGHTALYWYRQSLGQGPEFLIYFQGTGAADDSGLPNDRFFAVRPEGSVSTLKIQRTERGDSAVYLCASSAGLAGNEQFFGPGTRLTVL.

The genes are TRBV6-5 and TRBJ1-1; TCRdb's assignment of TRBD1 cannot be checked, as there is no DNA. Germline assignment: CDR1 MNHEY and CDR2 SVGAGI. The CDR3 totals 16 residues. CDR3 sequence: CASSSLVDRGLGEAFF.

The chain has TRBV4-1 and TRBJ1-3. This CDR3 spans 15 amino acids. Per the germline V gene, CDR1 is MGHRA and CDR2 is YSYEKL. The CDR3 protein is CASSPRSFSGNTIYF.